These 24 T cell receptor beta chains were all obtained from the same sample, sequenced in a study of PD-1 blockade in classical Hodgkin lymphoma. Each and every patient relapsed after autologous stem cell transplantation, and patients got differing brentuximab vedotin exposure. Clones were sequenced by immunoSEQ multiplex PCR, and TCRdb holds only the in-frame ones, with some missing. The profile shows some 7,500 clones, around 80% of them singletons. Here the sequenced sample was peripheral blood mononuclear cells (PBMCs), taken at baseline. These receptors were obtained from a human donor with classical Hodgkin lymphoma.

This clone was seen just once. This chain uses TRBV7-3 with TRBJ2-2; 11 bases line up with TRBD1. The CDR3 spans 17 residues. Trimming cost V 7 bases and J 3 bases; bases outside gene matches: 10. The germline CDR1 and CDR2 sequences are SGHTA and FQGTGA. CDR3 protein: CASKSLPGQGDTGELFF. CDR3 DNA sequence: TGTGCCAGCAAGTCCTTACCGGGACAGGGGGACACCGGGGAGCTGTTTTTT.

The gene calls are TRBV2 and TRBJ1-3, with a possible D match to TRBD1 (6 bases). Germline-derived CDR1 and CDR2 are SNHLY and FYNNEI. V was pared by 8 bases and J by 0 bases, with 17 bases between. The CDR3 has 16 residues. The CDR3 coding sequence is TGTGCCAGCTCTCGTGCAGGGGACCTCTCTGGAAACACCATATATTTT. Protein product: CASSRAGDLSGNTIYF.

The chain's CDR3 is CASSLYGTAPRGTQYF. The CDR3 region has the DNA TGTGCCAGCAGTTTATATGGGACAGCCCCACGGGGTACGCAGTATTTT. The chain combines TRBV28 with TRBJ2-3; 7 nucleotides line up with TRBD1. Germline CDR1 MDHEN, CDR2 SYDVKM. The CDR3 length is 16 residues. Trimming at V came to 1 base and at J to 8 bases, leaving 12 bases not matched to a gene.

The V call is TRBV18, the J call TRBJ1-1; 9 nucleotides match TRBD1. The germline V gene encodes CDR1 KGHSH and CDR2 LQKENI. This CDR3 spans 16 amino acids. The V and J ends lost 6 bases and 0 bases, in that order; junction bases with no gene match: 8. The CDR3 loop reads CASSHGQGRMNTEAFF. CDR3 nucleotide sequence: TGTGCCAGCTCTCATGGACAGGGGCGAATGAACACTGAAGCTTTCTTT.

The chain carries TRBV21-1 and TRBJ2-2. TRBV21-1 is a pseudogene locus. The CDR3 has 11 amino acids. CDR3 loop: CASRGTGELFF. The CDR3 DNA reads TGTGCCAGCAGGGGAACCGGGGAGCTGTTTTTT.

This chain uses TRBV5-5 with TRBJ2-7; D gene unclear. The CDR3 has 12 residues. CDR1 and CDR2 from the germline V gene are SGHKS and YYEKEE (reference sequence). V lost 0 bases and J lost 4, with 5 bases in between. This chain's CDR3 is CASSLAQYEQYF. CDR3 coding DNA: TGTGCCAGCAGCTTGGCCCAATACGAGCAGTACTTC.

The chain has TRBV30 and TRBJ1-6; D perhaps matches TRBD1 (5 bases). V was shortened by 2 bases and J by 7 bases, with 12 bases between the two germline ends. Per the germline V gene, CDR1 is GTSNPN and CDR2 is SVGIG (reference sequence). This CDR3 spans 14 amino acids. The CDR3 region has the DNA TGTGCCTGGAGTTCAGGGTACGGGAATTCACCCCTCCACTTT. Residues: CAWSSGYGNSPLHF.

The chain recombines TRBV19 with TRBJ1-1; D ambiguous. The CDR3 length is 13 residues. Germline values: CDR1 LNHDA, CDR2 SQIVND (reference sequence). Trimming left V 3 bases short and J 4 bases short, with 9 bases between. CDR3 nucleotide sequence: TGTGCCAGTAGTATTCTGGAGCGCACTGAAGCTTTCTTT. Protein sequence: CASSILERTEAFF.

The CDR3 sequence is CASSGGTYEQYF. The CDR3 DNA reads as TGTGCCAGCAGTGGGGGGACTTACGAGCAGTACTTC. The chain links TRBV6-5 to TRBJ2-7, with D tentatively TRBD2 (6 bases). Trimming left V 5 bases short and J 4 bases short, with 9 bases between. The CDR3 is 12 amino acids. CDR1 and CDR2 from the germline V gene are MNHEY and SVGAGI.

The count of this clone is one. The chain combines TRBV29-1 with TRBJ2-5; 14 positions match TRBD2. The CDR3 totals 21 residues. Germline lookup yields CDR1 SQVTM and CDR2 ANQGSEA. Unmatched junction bases numbered 19, after V lost 3 bases and J lost 1 base. CDR3 protein: CSVEDPTGKTGTSGSQETQYF. The DNA for the CDR3 is TGCAGCGTTGAGGACCCCACAGGGAAGACCGGGACTAGCGGGAGCCAAGAGACCCAGTACTTC.

The V call is TRBV28, the J call TRBJ1-2; no clear D. Between the trimmed V and J ends, which lost 1 base and 4 bases, there was a span of 4 bases. The CDR3 is 12 amino acids. The germline CDR1 and CDR2 sequences are MDHEN and SYDVKM. CDR3 DNA: TGTGCCAGCAGTTTATCGTCCTATGGCTACACCTTC. The encoded protein is CASSLSSYGYTF.

V gene TRBV5-1 combines with J gene TRBJ1-4; D gene unclear. V was shortened by 5 bases and J by 5 bases, with 4 bases between the two germline ends. This CDR3 is built from 11 residues. Germline CDR1 is SGHRS and CDR2 is YFSETQ. The CDR3: CASRINEKLFF. The CDR3 nucleotides are TGCGCCAGCAGGATCAATGAAAAACTGTTTTTT.

The genes are TRBV5-6 and TRBJ2-7, with TRBD2 matching over 9 bases. V gave up 2 bases and J gave up 11 bases; unmatched junction bases: 2. CDR3 size: 11 residues. Germline CDR1 reads SGHDT; CDR2 reads YYEEEE. The CDR3 reads CASSFRGGEYF. In DNA form, the CDR3 reads TGTGCCAGCAGCTTCCGCGGGGGGGAGTACTTC.

V usage is TRBV9 and J usage is TRBJ2-2; D call uncertain. Trimming took off 6 bases at V and 1 base at J, with 10 bases between the two ends. From germline, CDR1 is SGDLS and CDR2 YYNGEE. This CDR3 is built from 14 residues. Written as DNA, the CDR3 is TGTGCCAGCAACGGGTTTGTGAACACCGGGGAGCTGTTTTTT. Amino acids: CASNGFVNTGELFF.

The genes are TRBV18 and TRBJ1-5; perhaps TRBD1 as D (5 bases). The CDR3 totals 15 residues. The germline V gene has CDR1 KGHSH and CDR2 LQKENI. V gave up 6 bases and J gave up 2 bases, with 14 bases separating them. The chain's CDR3 is CASSRGSVGNQPQHF. The CDR3 nucleotides are TGTGCCAGCTCTCGGGGGTCAGTGGGCAATCAGCCCCAGCATTTT.

This chain connects TRBV25-1 to TRBJ1-2, with D possibly matching TRBD1 (5 bases). Germline CDR1 MGHDK, CDR2 SYGVNS. Trimming took 1 base from V and 9 from J, leaving 9 bases between them. This CDR3 comprises 12 residues. This CDR3 reads CASSEFKGSYTF. CDR3 sequence (DNA): TGTGCCAGCAGTGAATTTAAGGGGAGCTACACCTTC.

The J gene is TRBJ2-7, the V gene TRBV5-5; 7 bases are a match to TRBD2. There are 13 residues in the CDR3. Losses at the gene ends were 0 bases for V and 5 bases for J; bases not matched to a gene: 2. Germline V lookup: CDR1 SGHKS, CDR2 YYEKEE (reference sequence). Here the CDR3 reads CASSLGLADEQYF. CDR3 nucleotides: TGTGCCAGCAGCTTGGGACTAGCAGACGAGCAGTACTTC.

The rearrangement uses TRBV11-3 and TRBJ2-1; 9 nucleotides agree with TRBD2. V shed 3 bases, J shed 6 bases, and the junction held 0 bases outside the gene matches. Germline lookup yields CDR1 SGHNT and CDR2 YENEEA. CDR3 size: 13 residues. In DNA form, the CDR3 reads TGTGCCAGCAGCTTGGGACTAGCCAATGAGCAGTTCTTC. This sequence encodes CASSLGLANEQFF.

V gene TRBV30 combines with J gene TRBJ1-1; D is ambiguous. With 2 bases removed from V and 1 base from J, the gap between germline ends came to 8 bases. Germline V gene lookup returns CDR1 GTSNPN and CDR2 SVGIG (reference sequence). The CDR3 has 13 residues. This chain's CDR3 is CAWSNEANTEAFF. The CDR3 DNA is TGTGCCTGGAGTAACGAAGCGAACACTGAAGCTTTCTTT. Drawing the rest from reference TRBV30 and TRBJ1-1, the complete variable domain is SQTIHQWPATLVQPVGSPLSLECTVEGTSNPNLYWYRQAAGRGLQLLFYSVGIGQISSEVPQNLSASRPQDRQFILSSKKLLLSDSGFYLCAWSNEANTEAFFGQGTRLTVV.

The V and J genes are TRBV28 and TRBJ2-6; a weak D match, TRBD2 (7 bases). The CDR3 is made up of 17 amino acids. In germline, CDR1 is MDHEN, CDR2 SYDVKM. The germline V and J ends were trimmed by 7 bases and 4 bases, with 20 bases remaining between them. The CDR3 region has the DNA TGTGCCAGCACAAATACCAGGGGACTATCCGGGGCCAACGTCCTGACTTTC. Its protein product is CASTNTRGLSGANVLTF.

The V call is TRBV19, the J call TRBJ2-3; D call uncertain. Trimming shortened V by 8 bases and J by 1 base, and 7 bases separated the two germline ends. Germline V lookup: CDR1 LNHDA, CDR2 SQIVND (reference sequence). CDR3 length: 12 amino acids. The CDR3 nucleotides are TGTGCCAGTTCCTCCGGCACAGATACGCAGTATTTT. Protein product: CASSSGTDTQYF.

The sample holds a few counts of this clone. This chain connects TRBV19 to TRBJ2-1; either TRBD1 or TRBD2 may fit D (5 bases each). CDR3 length: 13 residues. Germline values: CDR1 LNHDA, CDR2 SQIVND (reference sequence). With 6 bases removed from V and 13 bases from J, the gap between germline ends came to 19 bases. CDR3 nucleotides: TGTGCCAGTAGAAGCGAGGGACGCCCGAGCCAGTTCTTC. Amino acid sequence: CASRSEGRPSQFF. Combining the CDR3 with reference TRBV19 and TRBJ2-1 gives the whole variable domain DGGITQSPKYLFRKEGQNVTLSCEQNLNHDAMYWYRQDPGQGLRLIYYSQIVNDFQKGDIAEGYSVSREKKESFPLTVTSAQKNPTAFYLCASRSEGRPSQFFGPGTRLTVL.

The rearrangement uses TRBV4-3 and TRBJ1-4; maybe TRBD1 (5 bases). Between the trimmed V and J ends, which lost 0 bases and 12 bases, there was a span of 23 bases. CDR1 LGHNA and CDR2 YSLEER come from the germline V gene. There are 17 residues in the CDR3. As DNA, the CDR3 is TGCGCCAGCAGCCAAGATGAAGGGGTCTCCCTAAATGGGGAACTGTTTTTT. Its translation: CASSQDEGVSLNGELFF.

V and J are TRBV4-1 and TRBJ1-4, with a tentative D call TRBD1 (5 bases). The V gene's germline CDR1 is MGHRA and CDR2 YSYEKL. Trimming cost V 1 base and J 2 bases, with 17 bases left between them. The CDR3 consists of 18 residues. CDR3 sequence reads: CASSQGKGRVQTNEKLFF. The CDR3 nucleotides read TGCGCCAGCAGCCAAGGGAAGGGCAGGGTCCAGACTAATGAAAAACTGTTTTTT.